This is a list of T cell receptor beta chains from one sample in a study of blood T cells in healthy people across ages. TCRdb redid the calling of the 5' RACE reads with MiXCR, one entry per CDR3 protein. The sample has about 680,000 distinct CDR3 sequences; 45% to 50% are singletons. Input material: blood. Receptors were obtained from a woman in her fifties or sixties in good health. Each CDR3 is given with its conserved first and last residue. A D gene is named only where the DNA matches it firmly. For some rows the clone size is stated as once, few or many, or as a class when expanded; others skip it.

j_gene: TRBJ1-4; abundance: .; d_gene: .; v_gene: TRBV2; CDR3nt: TGTGCCGGCCAACCGTTTGCTGGAGAAAAACTGTTTTTT; CDR3aa: CAGQPFAGEKLFF
j_gene: TRBJ2-5; abundance: .; d_gene: .; v_gene: TRBV9; CDR3nt: TGTGCCAGCAGCACCCTCGTTGGAATGGGAGAGACCCAGTACTTC; CDR3aa: CASSTLVGMGETQYF
j_gene: TRBJ2-6; abundance: once; d_gene: .; v_gene: TRBV7-3; CDR3nt: TGTGCCAGCAGCTTGACTTCGGGGAAGTCTGGGGCCAATGTCCTGACTTTC; CDR3aa: CASSLTSGKSGANVLTF
j_gene: TRBJ2-1; abundance: .; d_gene: TRBD2; v_gene: TRBV7-2; CDR3nt: TGTGCCAGCAGCTTAGTAGGAGGCGGGAGCTCCTACAATGAGCAGTTCTTC; CDR3aa: CASSLVGGGSSYNEQFF
j_gene: TRBJ2-7; abundance: few; d_gene: .; v_gene: TRBV27; CDR3nt: TGTGCCAGCAGTTTAAAGGGCGCAAACTCCTACGAGCAGTACTTC; CDR3aa: CASSLKGANSYEQYF
j_gene: TRBJ2-3; abundance: .; d_gene: TRBD2; v_gene: TRBV15; CDR3nt: TGTGCCACCAGCAGAGTTCTCGGACTAGCGGGAGGTGGTGACACAGATACGCAGTATTTT; CDR3aa: CATSRVLGLAGGGDTDTQYF
j_gene: TRBJ2-7; abundance: .; d_gene: TRBD2; v_gene: TRBV29-1; CDR3nt: TGCAGCGCGGCCGGGACTAGCGGGAGAGGGGACTACGAGCAGTACTTC; CDR3aa: CSAAGTSGRGDYEQYF
j_gene: TRBJ2-1; abundance: few; d_gene: TRBD2; v_gene: TRBV5-1; CDR3nt: TGCGCCAGCAGCTTGTTCTCTCCTGCGGGAGTTAGTGAGCAGTTCTTC; CDR3aa: CASSLFSPAGVSEQFF
j_gene: TRBJ2-2; abundance: .; d_gene: .; v_gene: TRBV5-1; CDR3nt: TGCGCCAGCTGCGACCGGGGAAACACCGGGGAGCTGTTTTTT; CDR3aa: CASCDRGNTGELFF
j_gene: TRBJ2-2; abundance: .; d_gene: TRBD1; v_gene: TRBV6-2/TRBV6-3; CDR3nt: TGTGCCAGCAGCCGGGACAGACTGAGGGCCGGGGAGCTGTTTTTT; CDR3aa: CASSRDRLRAGELFF
j_gene: TRBJ2-7; abundance: .; d_gene: .; v_gene: TRBV6-5; CDR3nt: TGTGCCAGCAGCCGAAGCCCAGCAACGAGCTCCTACGAGCAGTACTTC; CDR3aa: CASSRSPATSSYEQYF
j_gene: TRBJ1-4; abundance: .; d_gene: TRBD1; v_gene: TRBV7-2; CDR3nt: TGTGCCAGCAGTTACAGGGGTGATGAAAAACTGTTTTTT; CDR3aa: CASSYRGDEKLFF
j_gene: TRBJ1-2; abundance: few; d_gene: .; v_gene: TRBV14; CDR3nt: TGTGCCAGCAGCCAACTGGACAGAGCCTATGGCTACACCTTC; CDR3aa: CASSQLDRAYGYTF
j_gene: TRBJ1-1; abundance: .; d_gene: .; v_gene: TRBV11-1; CDR3nt: TGTGCCAGCAGCTTAAGGCCAGAACAGACTGAAGCTTTCTTT; CDR3aa: CASSLRPEQTEAFF
j_gene: TRBJ2-2; abundance: many; d_gene: .; v_gene: TRBV13; CDR3nt: TGTGCCAGCAGCTTAGGCCGAGGGGAGCTGTTTTTT; CDR3aa: CASSLGRGELFF
j_gene: TRBJ2-7; abundance: .; d_gene: TRBD2; v_gene: TRBV5-1; CDR3nt: TGCGCCAGCGGGGAGACTAGCGGCCCCTACGAGCAGTACTTC; CDR3aa: CASGETSGPYEQYF
j_gene: TRBJ1-1; abundance: .; d_gene: .; v_gene: TRBV28; CDR3nt: TGTGCCAGCATTCCGGGGCTAAACACTGAAGCTTTCTTT; CDR3aa: CASIPGLNTEAFF
j_gene: TRBJ2-7; abundance: medium-sized; d_gene: .; v_gene: TRBV4-3; CDR3nt: TGCGCCAGCAGCCAAGAGCTGGGCTTTAGCTCCTACAATGAGCAGTACTTC; CDR3aa: CASSQELGFSSYNEQYF
j_gene: TRBJ2-5; abundance: .; d_gene: .; v_gene: TRBV5-1; CDR3nt: TGCGCCAGCAGCGGCGGCGGCGGTGAAGGGTTGGCCCAGTACTTC; CDR3aa: CASSGGGGEGLAQYF
j_gene: TRBJ2-3; abundance: .; d_gene: .; v_gene: TRBV3-1; CDR3nt: TGTGCCAGCAGCCAAAATAAGGGGGATACGCAGTATTTT; CDR3aa: CASSQNKGDTQYF
j_gene: TRBJ2-7; abundance: few; d_gene: TRBD1; v_gene: TRBV12-3/TRBV12-4; CDR3nt: TGTGCCAGCAGTAGGGGACAGGGCGGCCCCGAGCAGTACTTC; CDR3aa: CASSRGQGGPEQYF
j_gene: TRBJ2-3; abundance: few; d_gene: TRBD2; v_gene: TRBV20-1; CDR3nt: TGCAGTGCAAGGACTAGCGGGAGGTTTGGGTCAGATACGCAGTATTTT; CDR3aa: CSARTSGRFGSDTQYF
j_gene: TRBJ2-7; abundance: many; d_gene: TRBD2; v_gene: TRBV10-3; CDR3nt: TGTGCCATCAGTGGTGGTAGCGGGTACTCCTACGAGCAGTACTTC; CDR3aa: CAISGGSGYSYEQYF
j_gene: TRBJ2-1; abundance: .; d_gene: .; v_gene: TRBV7-2; CDR3nt: TGTGCCAGCAGCGTCAAGAGCAGTGTAGGGTACAATGAGCAGTTCTTC; CDR3aa: CASSVKSSVGYNEQFF
j_gene: TRBJ2-1; abundance: .; d_gene: TRBD2; v_gene: TRBV7-2; CDR3nt: TGTGCCAGCAGCCCCATTGTGGGAGCGGGATACAATGAGCAGTTCTTC; CDR3aa: CASSPIVGAGYNEQFF
j_gene: TRBJ2-1; abundance: once; d_gene: .; v_gene: TRBV20-1; CDR3nt: TGCAGTGCTCCTAGCAGGAGGGTCTACAATGAGCAGTTCTTC; CDR3aa: CSAPSRRVYNEQFF
j_gene: TRBJ1-1; abundance: few; d_gene: TRBD1; v_gene: TRBV15; CDR3nt: TGTGCCACCAGCAGAGACAGGGGGCTTCGGAACACTGAAGCTTTCTTT; CDR3aa: CATSRDRGLRNTEAFF
j_gene: TRBJ2-1; abundance: .; d_gene: .; v_gene: TRBV5-1; CDR3nt: TGCGCCAGCAGCTTGAGTTGGGCATACAATGAGCAGTTCTTC; CDR3aa: CASSLSWAYNEQFF
j_gene: TRBJ2-6; abundance: .; d_gene: TRBD1; v_gene: TRBV3-1; CDR3nt: TGTGCCAGCAGGCAACAGGGGGCTGGGGCCAACGTCCTGACTTTC; CDR3aa: CASRQQGAGANVLTF
j_gene: TRBJ2-5; abundance: few; d_gene: TRBD2; v_gene: TRBV7-3; CDR3nt: TGTGCCAGCAGCTCGAGAAGCGCGGGAGGCGGAGAGACCCAGTACTTC; CDR3aa: CASSSRSAGGGETQYF
j_gene: TRBJ2-1; abundance: .; d_gene: .; v_gene: TRBV14; CDR3nt: TGTGCCAGCAGCCACCTTACGTTCAACAATGAGCAGTTCTTC; CDR3aa: CASSHLTFNNEQFF
j_gene: TRBJ2-3; abundance: .; d_gene: .; v_gene: TRBV27; CDR3nt: TGTGCCAGCAGTTTACGGACACCTGGGACAGATACGCAGTATTTT; CDR3aa: CASSLRTPGTDTQYF
j_gene: TRBJ2-5; abundance: once; d_gene: TRBD2; v_gene: TRBV10-3; CDR3nt: TGTGCCATCAGGACGGGACTAGCGGGAGCGTGGGAGACCCAGTACTTC; CDR3aa: CAIRTGLAGAWETQYF
j_gene: TRBJ1-5; abundance: few; d_gene: .; v_gene: TRBV28; CDR3nt: TGTGCCAGCAGCTTGTCAGGGGAAATACAGCCCCAGCATTTT; CDR3aa: CASSLSGEIQPQHF
j_gene: TRBJ2-2; abundance: .; d_gene: .; v_gene: TRBV5-1; CDR3nt: TGCGCCAGCGCGGGGGCTACGAACACCGGGGAGCTGTTTTTT; CDR3aa: CASAGATNTGELFF
j_gene: TRBJ1-1; abundance: once; d_gene: .; v_gene: TRBV25-1; CDR3nt: TGTGCCAGCAGTGAATACGTGGGGGGGAACACTGAAGCTTTCTTT; CDR3aa: CASSEYVGGNTEAFF
j_gene: TRBJ2-7; abundance: .; d_gene: .; v_gene: TRBV9; CDR3nt: TGTGCCAGCAGCCCCTCAGGACTCCCCTCCTACGAGCAGTACTTC; CDR3aa: CASSPSGLPSYEQYF
j_gene: TRBJ2-4; abundance: .; d_gene: .; v_gene: TRBV7-2; CDR3nt: TGTGCCGGCAGCAGACCCAGTCTAGCAGGCATTCAGTACTTC; CDR3aa: CAGSRPSLAGIQYF
j_gene: TRBJ2-3; abundance: .; d_gene: .; v_gene: TRBV4-3; CDR3nt: TGCGCCAGCAGCCAAGACCGGTCCCGGGATGCGCAGTATTTT; CDR3aa: CASSQDRSRDAQYF
j_gene: TRBJ2-7; abundance: .; d_gene: .; v_gene: TRBV12-3/TRBV12-4; CDR3nt: TGTGCCAGCAGTTTAGTACTCTCCTACGAGCAGTACTTC; CDR3aa: CASSLVLSYEQYF
j_gene: TRBJ1-1; abundance: .; d_gene: .; v_gene: TRBV2; CDR3nt: TGTGCCAGCAGTCGCGACTACAACACTGAAGCTTTCTTT; CDR3aa: CASSRDYNTEAFF
j_gene: TRBJ2-7; abundance: .; d_gene: .; v_gene: TRBV28; CDR3nt: TGTGCCAGCTCCGGACAGTCCAGCTCCTACGAGCAGTACTTC; CDR3aa: CASSGQSSSYEQYF
j_gene: TRBJ2-4; abundance: once; d_gene: .; v_gene: TRBV6-2/TRBV6-3; CDR3nt: TGTGCCAGCAGTTACGGGAATAGGGGAAACATTCAGTACTTC; CDR3aa: CASSYGNRGNIQYF
j_gene: TRBJ2-1; abundance: .; d_gene: .; v_gene: TRBV7-9; CDR3nt: TGTGCCAGCAGCTTAATGGGACGGACGTCCTACAATGAGCAGTTCTTC; CDR3aa: CASSLMGRTSYNEQFF
j_gene: TRBJ1-5; abundance: .; d_gene: TRBD1; v_gene: TRBV20-1; CDR3nt: TGCGGCCCATTCCCAGGGGGCGCGATCGATTGGAATCAGCCCCAGCATTTT; CDR3aa: CGPFPGGAIDWNQPQHF
j_gene: TRBJ2-2; abundance: .; d_gene: TRBD1; v_gene: TRBV5-1; CDR3nt: TGCGCCAGCAGCAGCAACAGGGGGACCGGGGAGCTGTTTTTT; CDR3aa: CASSSNRGTGELFF
j_gene: TRBJ2-5; abundance: many; d_gene: .; v_gene: TRBV28; CDR3nt: TGTGCCAGCAGTGGGGCGACACGGGGGAAGGAGACCCAGTACTTC; CDR3aa: CASSGATRGKETQYF
j_gene: TRBJ2-7; abundance: .; d_gene: .; v_gene: TRBV4-1; CDR3nt: TGCGCCAGCAGCCAAGGCCCAACTGAGGTCTACGAGCAGTACTTC; CDR3aa: CASSQGPTEVYEQYF
j_gene: TRBJ2-3; abundance: few; d_gene: .; v_gene: TRBV20-1; CDR3nt: TGCAGTGCTAGAGCAGGGGCAGATACGCAGTATTTT; CDR3aa: CSARAGADTQYF
j_gene: TRBJ2-1; abundance: .; d_gene: TRBD2; v_gene: TRBV29-1; CDR3nt: TGCAGCGTTAGGGCCACTGCGGGAGGGCCCTACAATGAGCAGTTCTTC; CDR3aa: CSVRATAGGPYNEQFF
j_gene: TRBJ2-3; abundance: .; d_gene: .; v_gene: TRBV27; CDR3nt: TGTGCCAGCAGTTTGGGTTTTGGCACAGATACGCAGTATTTT; CDR3aa: CASSLGFGTDTQYF
j_gene: TRBJ2-5; abundance: few; d_gene: TRBD2; v_gene: TRBV6-2/TRBV6-3; CDR3nt: TGTGCCAGCAGGCCAGCGGGAGTCAGGGGCAAGCAGTACTTC; CDR3aa: CASRPAGVRGKQYF